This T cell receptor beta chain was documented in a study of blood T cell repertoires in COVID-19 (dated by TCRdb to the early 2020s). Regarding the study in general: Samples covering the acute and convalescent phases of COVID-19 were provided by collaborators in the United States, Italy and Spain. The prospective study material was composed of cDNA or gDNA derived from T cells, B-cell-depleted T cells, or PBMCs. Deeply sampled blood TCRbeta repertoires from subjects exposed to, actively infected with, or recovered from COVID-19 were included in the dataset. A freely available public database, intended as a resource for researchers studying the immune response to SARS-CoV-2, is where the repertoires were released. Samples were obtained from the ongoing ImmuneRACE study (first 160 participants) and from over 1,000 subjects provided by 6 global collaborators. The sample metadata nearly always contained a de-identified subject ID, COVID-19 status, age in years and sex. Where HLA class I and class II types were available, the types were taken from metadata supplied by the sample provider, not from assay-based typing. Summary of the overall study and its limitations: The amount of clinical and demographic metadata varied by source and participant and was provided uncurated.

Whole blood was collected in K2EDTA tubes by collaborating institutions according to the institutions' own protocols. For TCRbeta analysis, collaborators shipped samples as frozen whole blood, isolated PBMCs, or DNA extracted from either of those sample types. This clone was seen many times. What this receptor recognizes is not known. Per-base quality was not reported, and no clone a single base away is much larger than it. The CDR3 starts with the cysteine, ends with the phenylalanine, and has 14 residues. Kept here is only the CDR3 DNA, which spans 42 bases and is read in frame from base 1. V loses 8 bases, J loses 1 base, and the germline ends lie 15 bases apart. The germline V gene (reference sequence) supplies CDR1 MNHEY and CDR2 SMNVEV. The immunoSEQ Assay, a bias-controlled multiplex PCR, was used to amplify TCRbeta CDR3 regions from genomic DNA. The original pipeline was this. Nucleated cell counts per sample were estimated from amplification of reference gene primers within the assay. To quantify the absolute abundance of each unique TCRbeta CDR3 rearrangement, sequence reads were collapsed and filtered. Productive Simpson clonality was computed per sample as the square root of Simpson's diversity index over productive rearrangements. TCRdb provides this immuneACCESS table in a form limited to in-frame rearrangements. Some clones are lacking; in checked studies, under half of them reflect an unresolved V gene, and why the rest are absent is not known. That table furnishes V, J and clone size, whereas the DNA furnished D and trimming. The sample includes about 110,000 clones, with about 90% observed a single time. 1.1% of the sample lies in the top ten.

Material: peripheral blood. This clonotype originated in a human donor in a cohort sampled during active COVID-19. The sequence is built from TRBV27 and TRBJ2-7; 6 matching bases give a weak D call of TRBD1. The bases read TGTGCCAGCTGGGGACAAGCGAGTTCCTACGAGCAGTACTTC. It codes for CASWGQASSYEQYF.